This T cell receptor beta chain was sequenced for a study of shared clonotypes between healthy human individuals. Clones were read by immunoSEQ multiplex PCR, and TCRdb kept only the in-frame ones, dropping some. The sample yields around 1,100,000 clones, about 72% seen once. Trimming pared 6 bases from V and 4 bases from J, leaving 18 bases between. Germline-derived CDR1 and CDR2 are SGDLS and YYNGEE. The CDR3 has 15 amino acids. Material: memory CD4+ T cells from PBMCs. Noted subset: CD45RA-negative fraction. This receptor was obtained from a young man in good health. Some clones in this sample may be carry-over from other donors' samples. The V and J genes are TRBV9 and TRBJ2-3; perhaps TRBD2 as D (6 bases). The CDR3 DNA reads TGTGCCAGCACCTCCTGGACCGGGAGCCCAGATACGCAGTATTTT. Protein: CASTSWTGSPDTQYF. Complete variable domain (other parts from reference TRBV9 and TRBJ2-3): DSGVTQTPKHLITATGQRVTLRCSPRSGDLSVYWYQQSLDQGLQFLIQYYNGEERAKGNILERFSAQQFPDLHSELNLSSLELGDSALYFCASTSWTGSPDTQYFGPGTRLTVL.